These 28 T cell receptor beta chains were all obtained from the same sample, sequenced in a study of cytomegalovirus exposure and HLA in healthy donors. Repertoires were generated with immunoSEQ multiplex PCR, while TCRdb's copy carries only in-frame clones and drops some. The repertoire consists of 250,000 to 350,000 clones, with 86% occurring once and the leading ten covering around 0.84%. The sequencing sample was made of PBMCs. The receptors shown here come from a woman between 18 and 29 years old in good health and CMV-seronegative.

The chain combines TRBV11-2 with TRBJ2-7, with a possible D match to TRBD2 (6 bases). Germline V gives CDR1 SGHAT, CDR2 FQNNGV. This CDR3 region has 16 residues. V was cut by 5 bases and J by 0 bases, with 17 bases left in between. The CDR3 nucleotides are TGTGCCAGCAGCCCGCGGGGTACCTCTCTCTCCTACGAGCAGTACTTC. It specifies CASSPRGTSLSYEQYF.

This chain joins TRBV6-5 and TRBJ1-2; TRBD1 matches at 7 bases. J gave up 5 bases and V 0 bases, and 6 bases lay outside the gene matches. The CDR3 spans 15 residues. Germline V gene sequence: CDR1 MNHEY, CDR2 SVGAGI. The CDR3 reads CASSYSAGTAYGYTF. The CDR3 nucleotides are TGTGCCAGCAGTTACTCAGCCGGGACAGCTTATGGCTACACCTTC.

The J gene is TRBJ1-5, the V gene TRBV2, with TRBD1 matching 8 bases. The germline CDR1 and CDR2 sequences are SNHLY and FYNNEI. The CDR3 consists of 15 residues. J was trimmed by 4 bases and V by 6 bases; bases with no gene match: 8. The CDR3 DNA reads as TGTGCCAGCAGCGGGGGACAGGTTGTTAATCAGCCCCAGCATTTT. Its translation: CASSGGQVVNQPQHF.

The chain joins TRBV6-1 to TRBJ2-4, with 7 bases aligning to TRBD1. There are 15 residues in the CDR3. Germline trimming cut 7 bases from V and 6 bases from J; bases unmatched to any gene: 12. CDR1 and CDR2 (germline): MNHNS, SASEGT. This CDR3 reads CASTPQTGAGNIQYF. Here the CDR3 DNA reads TGTGCCAGCACTCCCCAAACAGGGGCTGGAAACATTCAGTACTTC.

This rearrangement joins TRBV2 to TRBJ1-5; the D is unclear. Germline V gives CDR1 SNHLY, CDR2 FYNNEI. Trimming shortened V by 4 bases and J by 6 bases, and 10 bases separated the two germline ends. The CDR3 is 13 amino acids. The CDR3 DNA sequence: TGTGCCAGCAGTGCACAGAAGGTTCAGCCCCAGCATTTT. Encoded protein: CASSAQKVQPQHF.

This clone was recorded once. DNA of the CDR3: TGCAGCGGGAGACAGGGGGCTGGAAACACCATATATTTT. Residues: CSGRQGAGNTIYF. V gene TRBV29-1 combines with J gene TRBJ1-3; TRBD1 matches 9 bases. The CDR3 consists of 13 residues. With V trimmed by 7 bases and J by 2 bases, 3 bases remained unmatched. The germline CDR1 and CDR2 sequences are SQVTM and ANQGSEA.

This clone has more than one count but fewer than ten. V and J are TRBV18 and TRBJ1-2, with D possibly matching TRBD1 (5 bases). The germline gives CDR1 KGHSH, CDR2 LQKENI. The length of the CDR3 is 11 residues. The V and J ends lost 5 bases and 8 bases respectively, with 9 bases between them. This chain's CDR3 is CASSTQGGYTF. The CDR3 nucleotides are TGTGCCAGCTCAACCCAGGGAGGCTACACCTTC.

This clone was seen only a few times. The rearrangement joins TRBV12-5 to TRBJ2-1; 11 bases are a match to TRBD1. Unmatched junction bases numbered 13, after V lost 4 bases and J lost 5 bases. The CDR3 spans 18 residues. CDR1 and CDR2 from the germline V gene are LGHNT and FRNRAP. The CDR3 loop is CASGSPKTGTGGHNEQFF. The DNA for the CDR3 is TGTGCTAGTGGTTCCCCAAAAACCGGGACAGGGGGACACAATGAGCAGTTCTTC.

This clone occurred once. V gene TRBV4-2 combines with J gene TRBJ1-2; D unresolved. The germline V gene encodes CDR1 LGHNA and CDR2 YNFKEQ. V lost 1 base to trimming and J lost 5 bases, with 14 bases between them. CDR3 length: 15 amino acids. CDR3 residues: CASSQAGLTEYGYTF. In DNA, the CDR3 is TGTGCCAGCAGCCAAGCGGGTCTGACCGAATATGGCTACACCTTC.

The chain couples TRBV10-3 to TRBJ2-5; 9 nucleotides agree with TRBD1. CDR3 length: 14 amino acids. The V segment lost 6 bases and the J segment 1 base; nucleotides outside the gene matches: 3. Germline-derived CDR1 and CDR2 are ENHRY and SYGVKD. The CDR3 nucleotides read TGTGCCATCAGCCAACAGGGGGCCCAAGAGACCCAGTACTTC. Protein: CAISQQGAQETQYF.

In the case of this clone: A read error may account for a junction end that differs from germline. The chain links TRBV4-3 to TRBJ1-1; D unresolved. The germline V gene has CDR1 LGHNA and CDR2 YSLEER. CDR3 length: 15 residues. CDR3: CASSEEVLEIGEAFF. The CDR3 DNA follows: TGCGCCAGCAGCGAAGAGGTATTGGAGATCGGTGAAGCTTTCTTT.

CDR3 loop: CASSRVRSDTQYF. The CDR3 DNA is TGTGCCAGCTCACGGGTGAGGTCAGATACGCAGTATTTT. The chain carries TRBV18 and TRBJ2-3; D is ambiguous. V lost 4 bases to trimming and J lost 4 bases, with 9 bases between them. Germline V gene lookup returns CDR1 KGHSH and CDR2 LQKENI. This CDR3 is 13 amino acids long. The complete variable domain, with remaining parts taken from reference TRBV18 and TRBJ2-3, reads NAGVMQNPRHLVRRRGQEARLRCSPMKGHSHVYWYRQLPEEGLKFMVYLQKENIIDESGMPKERFSAEFPKEGPSILRIQQVVRGDSAAYFCASSRVRSDTQYFGPGTRLTVL.

The V and J genes are TRBV28 and TRBJ2-1; TRBD2 aligns across 9 bases. V trimming: 3 bases; J trimming: 7 bases; junction bases outside the gene matches: 7. This CDR3 comprises 15 residues. Germline CDR1 is MDHEN and CDR2 is SYDVKM. CDR3 sequence (DNA): TGTGCCAGCAGTTTTTTAGCGGGAGCTCGAAATGAGCAGTTCTTC. Residues: CASSFLAGARNEQFF.

V gene TRBV7-8 combines with J gene TRBJ2-3; D remains unclear. Germline V gives CDR1 SGHVS, CDR2 FQNEAQ. The CDR3 extends over 15 amino acids. Trimming removed 2 bases from V and 0 bases from J, with 9 bases in between. In DNA, the CDR3 is TGTGCCAGCAGCTTATTCCTCCAGAGCACAGATACGCAGTATTTT. It translates to CASSLFLQSTDTQYF.

This clone was detected only once. CDR3 protein: CASSYLTVSSYEQYF. The CDR3 DNA sequence: TGTGCCAGCAGCTACCTGACTGTGAGCTCCTACGAGCAGTACTTC. The rearrangement links TRBV13 to TRBJ2-7; D unresolved. The V gene's germline CDR1 is PRHDT and CDR2 FYEKMQ (reference sequence). The CDR3 contains 15 residues. The ends were cut back, 4 bases at V and 0 bases at J, with 13 bases in the middle.

V gene TRBV6-6 combines with J gene TRBJ1-1; D ambiguous. CDR3 size: 13 residues. Between the trimmed V and J ends, which lost 0 bases and 10 bases, there was a span of 12 bases. Germline assignment: CDR1 MNHNY and CDR2 SVGAGI (reference sequence). The chain's CDR3 is CASSYSLVEGAFF. DNA of the CDR3: TGTGCCAGCAGTTACTCTTTGGTGGAGGGAGCTTTCTTT.

With regard to this clone: The sample contains more than one DNA sequence encoding this CDR3. The CDR3 coding sequence is TGTGCCAGCTCAGGGACAGGGGATCAGCCCCAGCATTTT. It translates to CASSGTGDQPQHF. The chain couples TRBV18 to TRBJ1-5, with 10 bases fitting TRBD1. CDR3 length: 13 residues. The V gene end was trimmed by 5 bases and the J gene end by 5 bases; junction bases not matched to a gene: 0. The germline V gene encodes CDR1 KGHSH and CDR2 LQKENI.

The chain joins TRBV10-3 to TRBJ1-3; a possible D gene is TRBD1 (5 bases). V was pared by 7 bases and J by 0 bases, with 10 bases between. Germline loops: CDR1 ENHRY, CDR2 SYGVKD. The CDR3 has 14 amino acids. The CDR3 DNA sequence: TGTGCCATCATAGCGGGGGACTCTGGAAACACCATATATTTT. Its translation is CAIIAGDSGNTIYF.

The genes are TRBV7-6 and TRBJ2-7, with 12 bases aligning to TRBD2. This CDR3 is built from 14 residues. J lost 4 bases, V lost 3 bases, and 1 base had no gene match. Germline CDR1 SGHVS, CDR2 FNYEAQ. The DNA of the CDR3 is TGTGCCAGCAGCTTCGGACTAGCGGGATACGAGCAGTACTTC. Amino acids: CASSFGLAGYEQYF.

The chain employs TRBV5-4 and TRBJ2-5, with a tentative D call TRBD1 (6 bases). Trimming shortened V by 4 bases and J by 4 bases, and 8 bases separated the two germline ends. CDR1 is SGHNT, CDR2 YYREEE, per germline (reference sequence). CDR3 length: 12 residues. The chain's CDR3 is CASSTDRETQYF. CDR3 DNA sequence: TGTGCCAGCAGCACGGACAGAGAGACCCAGTACTTC. Variable domain in full (rest from reference TRBV5-4 and TRBJ2-5): ETGVTQSPTHLIKTRGQQVTLRCSSQSGHNTVSWYQQALGQGPQFIFQYYREEENGRGNFPPRFSGLQFPNYSSELNVNALELDDSALYLCASSTDRETQYFGPGTRLLVL.

This clone occurred once. The gene calls are TRBV28 and TRBJ2-7; D may be TRBD1 (6 bases). The CDR3 is made up of 12 amino acids. Germline values: CDR1 MDHEN, CDR2 SYDVKM. V lost 11 bases to trimming and J lost 3 bases, with 14 bases between them. This CDR3 is CAHGKGVYEQYF. The CDR3 coding sequence is TGTGCCCACGGGAAGGGGGTCTACGAGCAGTACTTC.

The V and J genes are TRBV5-1 and TRBJ2-7, with 8 bases that match TRBD1. Germline assignment: CDR1 SGHRS and CDR2 YFSETQ. There are 13 residues in the CDR3. V lost 6 bases, J lost 2 bases, and 4 bases stayed unmatched. The DNA for the CDR3 is TGCGCCAGCACCCAGGGACAGGCCTACGAGCAGTACTTC. Translation: CASTQGQAYEQYF. The full variable domain, rest sourced from reference TRBV5-1 and TRBJ2-7, is KAGVTQTPRYLIKTRGQQVTLSCSPISGHRSVSWYQQTPGQGLQFLFEYFSETQRNKGNFPGRFSGRQFSNSRSEMNVSTLELGDSALYLCASTQGQAYEQYFGPGTRLTVT.

J is TRBJ1-5 and V is TRBV7-2; 9 bases align to TRBD1. Germline CDR1 is SGHTA and CDR2 is FQGNSA. V was pared by 1 base and J by 6 bases, with 10 bases of the junction left unmatched. The CDR3 sequence is 17 residues long. The CDR3 region is CASSLVWGQGKVQPQHF. In DNA form, the CDR3 reads TGTGCCAGCAGCTTAGTGTGGGGACAGGGAAAGGTTCAGCCCCAGCATTTT.

This chain links TRBV7-2 with TRBJ2-5; a weak D match, TRBD2 (6 bases). V was shortened by 0 bases and J by 4 bases, with 9 bases between the two germline ends. The CDR3 is made up of 14 amino acids. Looked up from germline, CDR1 is SGHTA and CDR2 is FQGNSA. The CDR3 DNA sequence: TGTGCCAGCAGCTTAGCACTAGCCCGAGAGACCCAGTACTTC. Amino acids: CASSLALARETQYF.

V usage is TRBV5-1 and J usage is TRBJ1-4; D remains unclear. In germline, CDR1 is SGHRS, CDR2 YFSETQ. The V end was cut by 6 bases, the J end by 0 bases, with 9 bases between. The CDR3 extends over 14 amino acids. The CDR3 sequence is CASNDGATNEKLFF. CDR3 sequence (DNA): TGCGCCAGCAACGACGGAGCAACTAATGAAAAACTGTTTTTT.

The chain links TRBV15 to TRBJ2-7; 11 bases agree with TRBD2. CDR1 is LNHNV and CDR2 is YYDKDF in the germline V gene (reference sequence). The J segment lost 7 bases and the V segment lost 4 bases, leaving 9 bases of the junction unmatched. The CDR3 is made up of 15 amino acids. The CDR3 DNA follows: TGTGCCACCAGCAAAGGGACTAGCGGTGATATAGAGCAGTACTTC. Translation: CATSKGTSGDIEQYF.

The chain has TRBV20-1 and TRBJ2-3; D not resolved. Per the germline V gene, CDR1 is DFQATT and CDR2 is SNEGSKA (reference sequence). The CDR3 sequence is 10 residues long. Deletions cut 8 bases from V and 2 bases from J, with 5 bases between. The CDR3 region is CSILTDTQYF. In DNA form, the CDR3 reads TGCAGTATTCTCACAGATACGCAGTATTTT.

This clone has more than one count but fewer than ten. The rearrangement uses TRBV19 and TRBJ2-5; TRBD1 aligns across 8 bases. CDR3 length: 17 residues. J lost 2 bases, V lost 5 bases, and 13 bases had no gene match. Per germline, CDR1 LNHDA and CDR2 SQIVND (reference sequence). CDR3 residues: CASSSYSGTGQQETQYF. In nucleotides, the CDR3 is TGTGCCAGTAGTTCCTACTCCGGGACAGGCCAGCAAGAGACCCAGTACTTC. Combining the CDR3 with reference TRBV19 and TRBJ2-5 gives the whole variable domain DGGITQSPKYLFRKEGQNVTLSCEQNLNHDAMYWYRQDPGQGLRLIYYSQIVNDFQKGDIAEGYSVSREKKESFPLTVTSAQKNPTAFYLCASSSYSGTGQQETQYFGPGTRLLVL.